One sample yielded the 7 T cell receptor beta chains listed below, sequenced in a study of blood T cell repertoires in COVID-19. Only in-frame clones appear in the TCRdb table, and some are missing; sequencing was by immunoSEQ multiplex PCR. The sample includes under 110,000 clones, about 70% of them seen just once. Material: peripheral blood. Every receptor here comes from a human donor with acute or convalescent COVID-19. The donor label of this sample is uncertain.

The chain links TRBV7-2 to TRBJ1-2, with 11 positions matching TRBD1. This CDR3 has 15 residues. Losses at the gene ends were 5 bases for V and 3 bases for J; bases not matched to a gene: 5. Per the germline V gene, CDR1 is SGHTA and CDR2 is FQGNSA. CDR3 protein: CASSKGQGADYGYTF. CDR3 nucleotide sequence: TGTGCCAGCAGCAAAGGACAGGGGGCTGACTATGGCTACACCTTC. The full variable domain, in which reference TRBV7-2 and TRBJ1-2 provide the parts outside the CDR3, is GAGVSQSPSNKVTEKGKDVELRCDPISGHTALYWYRQSLGQGLEFLIYFQGNSAPDKSGLPSDRFSAERTGGSVSTLTIQRTQQEDSAVYLCASSKGQGADYGYTFGSGTRLTVV.

J is TRBJ2-5 and V is TRBV19; the D gene is possibly TRBD2 (5 bases). The CDR3 loop spans 11 amino acids. CDR1 is LNHDA, CDR2 SQIVND, per germline (reference sequence). V was trimmed by 5 bases and J by 5 bases, leaving 6 bases between them. CDR3 coding DNA: TGTGCCAGTAGTCGCGGGGAGACCCAGTACTTC. It codes for CASSRGETQYF.

The chain joins TRBV6-5 to TRBJ1-5; D remains unclear. V was cut by 11 bases and J by 5 bases, with 16 bases left in between. Germline V gene sequence: CDR1 MNHEY, CDR2 SVGAGI. The length of the CDR3 is 13 residues. This chain's CDR3 is CAGPPDWDQPQHF. The DNA for the CDR3 is TGTGCCGGCCCCCCCGACTGGGATCAGCCCCAGCATTTT.

This chain uses TRBV4-1 with TRBJ2-6; 9 bases are a match to TRBD2. Germline V gene data show CDR1 as MGHRA and CDR2 as YSYEKL. The V and J ends lost 6 bases and 0 bases, in that order; junction bases with no gene match: 9. The length of the CDR3 is 18 residues. The CDR3 bases are TGCGCCAGCAGTCCCGGCCTAGCGGGGCGCTCTGGGGCCAACGTCCTGACTTTC. Translated: CASSPGLAGRSGANVLTF.

This clone was seen only a few times. This chain connects TRBV7-9 to TRBJ2-3, with a tentative D call TRBD2 (7 bases). V gave up 8 bases and J gave up 2 bases, with 11 bases separating them. Germline V gene sequence: CDR1 SEHNR, CDR2 FQNEAQ (reference sequence). The CDR3 contains 13 residues. The CDR3 loop reads CASGGAATDTQYF. The CDR3 DNA reads TGTGCCAGCGGGGGGGCAGCCACAGATACGCAGTATTTT.

The genes are TRBV2 and TRBJ2-5; 7 positions agree with TRBD2. CDR1 is SNHLY, CDR2 FYNNEI, per germline. J was trimmed by 6 bases and V by 6 bases; bases with no gene match: 7. The length of the CDR3 is 13 residues. The CDR3: CASSQTSIQTQYF. The CDR3 nucleotides are TGTGCCAGCAGCCAGACTAGCATCCAGACCCAGTACTTC.

This clone was found a few times. The chain recombines TRBV12-3 or TRBV12-4 with TRBJ2-7, with 10 bases lining up with TRBD1. Unmatched junction bases numbered 2, after V lost 6 bases and J lost 3 bases. This CDR3 has 13 residues. CDR3 protein: CASRWTGGYEQYF. In nucleotides, the CDR3 is TGTGCCAGCAGATGGACAGGGGGCTACGAGCAGTACTTC.